These T cell receptor beta chains were read from a single sample in a study of cytomegalovirus exposure and HLA in healthy donors. Data came from immunoSEQ multiplex PCR; TCRdb stores just in-frame clones and leaves some out. The sample records over 150,000 clones, roughly 82% being singletons. The sample taken for sequencing was PBMCs. The receptors stem from a woman in her 30s in good health and CMV-seropositive. The CDR3 runs from the conserved cysteine through the conserved F or W. Each record gives: J gene, clone size, D gene, V gene, CDR3 DNA, CDR3 protein. The D gene is left open where the match is weak. The listing skips clone size in some rows; elsewhere it reads once, few, many or a size class.

TRBJ2-1 - - TRBV29-1 TGCAGCGTTGATGGACACACTACAATGACAGAGCAGTTCTTC CSVDGHTTMTEQFF
TRBJ2-5 few TRBD2 TRBV9 TGTGCCAGCAGCGGAGAAGCGGGAGCCCAGTACTTC CASSGEAGAQYF
TRBJ1-2 once - TRBV7-9 TGTGCCAGCAGGGACATACCTAACTATGGCTACACCTTC CASRDIPNYGYTF
TRBJ2-1 - TRBD2 TRBV6-5 TGTGCCAGCAGTTACCAAACTAGCGGGGACTTTCAGTTCTTC CASSYQTSGDFQFF
TRBJ2-1 once TRBD2 TRBV9 TGTGCCAGCAGCCCCCCGCCTAGCGGAGCCTCGAATGAGCAGTTCTTC CASSPPPSGASNEQFF
TRBJ2-4 few - TRBV18 TGTGCCAGCTCACCAAACGGGGACATTCAGTACTTC CASSPNGDIQYF
TRBJ2-1 - TRBD2 TRBV28 TGTGCCAGCAGTTTAATAGCGGGAGGTACCTACAATGAGCAGTTCTTC CASSLIAGGTYNEQFF
TRBJ1-2 - - TRBV6-5 TGTGCCAGCAGTTACTCCCAGGGGCAGGTGGGCTATGGCTACACCTTC CASSYSQGQVGYGYTF
TRBJ1-2 - - TRBV4-1 TGCGCCAGCAGCCTCTCAGGGATAGGTGGCTACACCTTC CASSLSGIGGYTF
TRBJ1-2 - TRBD1 TRBV6-6 TGTGCCAGCAGTTACTCGCAGGGGGGACAGTATGGCTACACCTTC CASSYSQGGQYGYTF
TRBJ1-2 once TRBD1 TRBV6-1 TGTGCCAGCAGTGAAGCGCTTCTGGACAGGTGGTATGGCTACACCTTC CASSEALLDRWYGYTF
TRBJ2-2 - - TRBV19 TGTGCCAGTATTGGGAGGACGAACACCGGGGAGCTGTTTTTT CASIGRTNTGELFF
TRBJ1-5 - - TRBV19 TGTGCCAGTAGTTCCCAAGGGGGGGCCCAGCCCCAGCATTTT CASSSQGGAQPQHF
TRBJ2-1 - TRBD2 TRBV5-6 TGTGCCAGCAGCTTTACCTCGGGACTAGAGGCAGGTGAGCAGTTCTTC CASSFTSGLEAGEQFF
TRBJ2-3 - - TRBV9 TGTGCCAGCAGCCCAGAGGGCAGAGAGGTGACAGATACGCAGTATTTT CASSPEGREVTDTQYF
TRBJ2-1 - - TRBV7-2 TGTGCCAGCAGCTTTGCGGTCTACAATGAGCAGTTCTTC CASSFAVYNEQFF
TRBJ2-1 - TRBD1 TRBV27 TGTGCCAGCAGTGATGAGAACAGGGGTTACAATGAGCAGTTCTTC CASSDENRGYNEQFF
TRBJ2-2 - - TRBV7-6 TGTGCCAGCAGCTTACGGGAAGAAGGCGGGGAGCTGTTTTTT CASSLREEGGELFF
TRBJ1-2 - - TRBV11-3 TGTGCCAGCAGCTCACAGGGTTATGGCTACACCTTC CASSSQGYGYTF
TRBJ2-2 - TRBD1 TRBV29-1 TGCAGCGTTGATCAAGGGGGCGCCTTGTCCGGGGAGCTGTTTTTT CSVDQGGALSGELFF
TRBJ1-5 - TRBD1 TRBV27 TGTGCCAGCAGTTCAAACAGGGGGGGGGATCAGCCCCAGCATTTT CASSSNRGGDQPQHF
TRBJ1-2 - TRBD1 TRBV27 TGTGCCAGCAGTTTATCCGTCGACAGGGTGGGTGGCTACACCTTC CASSLSVDRVGGYTF
TRBJ2-7 few - TRBV30 TGTGCCTGGAGTGTCGGGGGTCAGCAGTACTTC CAWSVGGQQYF
TRBJ2-1 - TRBD2 TRBV5-1 TGCGCCAGCAGCTTTATAGCGGGAGGCAATGAGCAGTTCTTC CASSFIAGGNEQFF
TRBJ2-7 - TRBD1 TRBV5-4 TGTGCCAGCGCAGGCGGGACAGGTCCTTCCTACGAGCAGTACTTC CASAGGTGPSYEQYF
TRBJ2-1 - TRBD1 TRBV6-5 TGTGCCAGCAGTTACTCCCTCGGGACAGGGGGCGTTGAGCAGTTCTTC CASSYSLGTGGVEQFF
TRBJ2-1 - TRBD2 TRBV4-1 TGCGCCAGCACAACTGGGACTAGTGATATCGATGAGCAGTTCTTC CASTTGTSDIDEQFF
TRBJ2-1 - - TRBV6-1 TGTGCCGCATCTCGAACAGGGACCTACAATGAGCAGTTCTTC CAASRTGTYNEQFF
TRBJ2-1 - TRBD1 TRBV4-2 TGTGCCAGCAGCTATGGGACAGTTCGGGTCAACAATGAGCAGTTCTTC CASSYGTVRVNNEQFF
TRBJ2-4 - TRBD2 TRBV2 TGTGCCAGCAGTGTTGCGGGAGACATTCAGTACTTC CASSVAGDIQYF
TRBJ2-7 - TRBD1 TRBV7-7 TGTGCTAGCAGCTCGGACAGGGAAATCGGCGAGCAGTACTTC CASSSDREIGEQYF
TRBJ2-7 - - TRBV25-1 TGTGCCAGCAGTGTAGCAGGGACCTACGAGCAGTACTTC CASSVAGTYEQYF
TRBJ2-3 - TRBD1 TRBV2 TGTGCCAGCAGATCGACAGGGGGGGGATCCACAGATACGCAGTATTTT CASRSTGGGSTDTQYF
TRBJ2-1 - TRBD2 TRBV30 TGTGCCTGGAGTGGAGGACTAGCAAATGAGCAGTTCTTC CAWSGGLANEQFF
TRBJ1-5 - TRBD1 TRBV27 TGTGCCAGCAGCCGGGACAGCAATAGCAATCAGCCCCAGCATTTT CASSRDSNSNQPQHF
TRBJ2-7 - - TRBV4-1 TGCGCCAGCAGCCAAGTCCAGACAGCCTACGAGCAGTACTTC CASSQVQTAYEQYF
TRBJ2-1 - - TRBV18 TGTGCCAGCTCACCGATGAATGGCCCCCTCCGCAATGAGCAGTTCTTC CASSPMNGPLRNEQFF
TRBJ1-5 - - TRBV12-5 TGTGCTAGTGGTCCGGACTGGCAGCCCCAGCATTTT CASGPDWQPQHF
TRBJ2-3 - - TRBV6-6 TGTTCCGTCAACGGGGGAGCAGCTGATACGCAGTATTTT CSVNGGAADTQYF
TRBJ1-4 - - TRBV15 TGTGCCACCAGCAGAGCCGGGATGGGTGAAAAACTGTTTTTT CATSRAGMGEKLFF
TRBJ1-1 once - TRBV7-9 TGTGCCAGCAGCCCTCGTCTGACAGGAGGGAACACTGAAGCTTTCTTT CASSPRLTGGNTEAFF
TRBJ2-7 - - TRBV27 TGTGCCAGCAGTTCAGACAGGTCCTACGAGCAGTACTTC CASSSDRSYEQYF
TRBJ2-5 - - TRBV2 TGTGCCAGCACAATCCGGACAGCCCAAGAGACCCAGTACTTC CASTIRTAQETQYF
TRBJ2-7 - - TRBV27 TGTGCCAGCGGCCCCGACGGGAAGTTCTACGAGCAGTACTTC CASGPDGKFYEQYF
TRBJ2-7 once TRBD2 TRBV9 TGTGCCAGCAGCTTTGCGGGGGGTCCCCACTACGAGCAGTACTTC CASSFAGGPHYEQYF
TRBJ2-1 - - TRBV7-8 TGTGCCAGCAGCTTAGCCGGTCTCATCAATGAGCAGTTCTTC CASSLAGLINEQFF
TRBJ2-1 - - TRBV7-9 TGTGCCAGCTCCGAACGCGGGAAGTCCTACAATGAGCAGTTCTTC CASSERGKSYNEQFF
TRBJ2-3 few - TRBV7-3 TGTGCCAGCAGCTTATCCGGGAGTGCAGATACGCAGTATTTT CASSLSGSADTQYF
TRBJ2-7 - TRBD1 TRBV29-1 TGCAGCGTCCCGGGACAGCACTACGAGCAGTACTTC CSVPGQHYEQYF
TRBJ1-2 - - TRBV2 TGTGCCAGCAGGGAGACCTCCTCGGCGGGCTACACCTTC CASRETSSAGYTF
TRBJ1-2 - - TRBV6-1 TGTGCCAGCAGTGAATTTTTAATCTATGGCTACACCTTC CASSEFLIYGYTF
TRBJ2-1 - - TRBV5-1 TGCGCCAGCAGCCTCAGGGGTGATGAGCAGTTCTTC CASSLRGDEQFF
TRBJ2-1 - TRBD1 TRBV4-2 TGTGCCAGCAGCCAAGATGGGACAGTCTACAATGAGCAGTTCTTC CASSQDGTVYNEQFF
TRBJ1-5 - - TRBV6-1 TGTGCCAGCAGTGACACGGGGGGACAGCCCCAGCATTTT CASSDTGGQPQHF
TRBJ2-3 - TRBD2 TRBV5-5 TGTGCCAGCAGCTTGGTAGCGGGAGGGCCAACAGATACGCAGTATTTT CASSLVAGGPTDTQYF